This T cell receptor beta chain was identified during a study of T cells in Graves' hyperthyroidism and ophthalmopathy. Among the patients, aged 18 to 65, hyperthyroidism was newly diagnosed and had lasted under 2 months. Amplification of TCR beta CDR3 regions used RNA as the template. HTBI primers were used for first-round RT-PCR of the TCR CDR3. TCRdb reprocessed the multiplex PCR reads with MiXCR, giving one entry per CDR3 protein. The sample includes around 690,000 distinct CDR3 sequences, roughly 17% of them seen just once. A remark on this clonotype: One base away lies a much larger clone, so this may be a sequencing read error.

Input material: blood. This TCR came from a man aged 50 to 60 with Graves' hyperthyroidism.

For the CDR3, the DNA is TGTGCCAGCAGTTTGACGACAGGGGGACCCTACGAGCAGTACTTC. As protein: CASSLTTGGPYEQYF. This chain joins TRBV12-3 or TRBV12-4 and TRBJ2-7; 9 bases map to TRBD1. Germline trimming cut 3 bases from V and 2 bases from J; bases unmatched to any gene: 5. The CDR3 contains 15 residues.